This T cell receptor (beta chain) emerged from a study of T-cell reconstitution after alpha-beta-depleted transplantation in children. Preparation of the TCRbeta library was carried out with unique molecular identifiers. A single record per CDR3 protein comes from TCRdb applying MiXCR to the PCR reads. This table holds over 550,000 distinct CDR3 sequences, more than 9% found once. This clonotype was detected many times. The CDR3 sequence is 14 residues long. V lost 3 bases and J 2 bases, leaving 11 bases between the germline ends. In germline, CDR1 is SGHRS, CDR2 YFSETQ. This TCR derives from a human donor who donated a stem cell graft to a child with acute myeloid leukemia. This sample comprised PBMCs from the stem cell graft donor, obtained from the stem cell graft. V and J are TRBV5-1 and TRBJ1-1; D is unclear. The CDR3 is CASSWTGGNTEAFF. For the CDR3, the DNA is TGCGCCAGCAGCTGGACGGGCGGCAACACTGAAGCTTTCTTT.